These 10 T cell receptor beta chains originate from one sample sequenced in a study of Ad26.COV2.S vaccination and SARS-CoV-2 variants. Using immunoSEQ multiplex PCR, the repertoire was profiled, and TCRdb retains in-frame clones only, with some absent. This table has roughly 400,000 clones, about 88% appearing once. The treatment here: about 20 received Ad26.COV2.S at low or high dose, single or two shots; roughly 5 received placebo; per-sample allocation not given. All samples were drawn on day 63, counting from the first vaccine or placebo injection. The sample was peripheral blood, taken in a trial of Ad26.COV2.S vaccine versus placebo. These receptors all come from a person aged 18 to 59 who received the Ad26.COV2.S COVID-19 vaccine or a placebo.

V usage is TRBV4-2 and J usage is TRBJ2-7, with TRBD1 matching 8 bases. CDR3 length: 14 amino acids. CDR1 LGHNA and CDR2 YNFKEQ come from the germline V gene. V shed 4 bases, J shed 4 bases, and the junction held 6 bases outside the gene matches. CDR3 nucleotides: TGTGCCAGCAGCCGCGAAGACAGGGGTTACGAGCAGTACTTC. It is translated as CASSREDRGYEQYF.

This chain links TRBV18 with TRBJ2-5, with D hard to call. The germline V gene has CDR1 KGHSH and CDR2 LQKENI. V was cut by 1 base and J by 3 bases, with 9 bases left in between. The CDR3 runs 14 residues. DNA for the CDR3: TGTGCCAGCTCACCACGGAACACAGAAGAGACCCAGTACTTC. Its protein is CASSPRNTEETQYF. Together with reference TRBV18 and TRBJ2-5, the CDR3 gives the full variable domain: NAGVMQNPRHLVRRRGQEARLRCSPMKGHSHVYWYRQLPEEGLKFMVYLQKENIIDESGMPKERFSAEFPKEGPSILRIQQVVRGDSAAYFCASSPRNTEETQYFGPGTRLLVL.

The rearrangement joins TRBV28 to TRBJ2-3; TRBD2 agrees at 14 bases. The V segment lost 7 bases and the J segment 6 bases; nucleotides outside the gene matches: 3. The CDR3 extends over 14 amino acids. Germline V gene lookup returns CDR1 MDHEN and CDR2 SYDVKM. This chain's CDR3 is CASMGLAGVDTQYF. In DNA form, the CDR3 reads TGTGCCAGCATGGGACTAGCGGGAGTGGATACGCAGTATTTT.

This chain uses TRBV3-1 (or the pseudogene TRBV3-2) with TRBJ2-5; 9 bases match TRBD1. The CDR3 runs to 17 residues. V lost 4 bases to trimming and J lost 5 bases; unmatched junction nucleotides: 14. Germline values: CDR1 LGHDT, CDR2 YNNKEL (reference sequence). DNA for the CDR3: TGTGCCAGCAGCCCCCATCTTGGGGACAGGGAATGGGAGACCCAGTACTTC. This sequence encodes CASSPHLGDREWETQYF.

Only a few counts were recorded for this clone. CDR3 residues: CASRRTGAYEQYF. Here the CDR3 DNA reads TGTGCCAGCAGACGAACAGGGGCGTACGAGCAGTACTTC. This chain uses TRBV6-5 with TRBJ2-7; 7 bases match TRBD1. J gave up 4 bases and V 6 bases, and 6 bases lay outside the gene matches. This CDR3 comprises 13 residues. CDR1 is MNHEY and CDR2 is SVGAGI in the germline V gene.

This clone was seen more than once but under ten times. V usage is TRBV28 and J usage is TRBJ2-3, with D tentatively TRBD1 (6 bases). CDR1 MDHEN and CDR2 SYDVKM come from the germline V gene. This CDR3 spans 16 amino acids. V was cut by 5 bases and J by 1 base, with 16 bases left in between. The CDR3 spells CASSLIIQGGTDTQYF. The CDR3, as DNA: TGTGCCAGCAGTCTCATAATACAGGGCGGCACAGATACGCAGTATTTT.

This clone is a singleton in its sample. This rearrangement joins TRBV7-2 to TRBJ2-7, with 9 bases matching TRBD2. The CDR3 spans 15 residues. The germline CDR1 and CDR2 sequences are SGHTA and FQGNSA. V dropped 3 bases and J dropped 0; count of bases not matched to a gene: 3. For the CDR3, the DNA is TGTGCCAGCAGCTTGGGAGCGGGAGGCTCCTACGAGCAGTACTTC. Translation: CASSLGAGGSYEQYF.

This clone showed up just a few times. J is TRBJ1-4 and V is TRBV6-5, with D hard to call. V was pared by 6 bases and J by 7 bases, with 12 bases between. The length of the CDR3 is 13 residues. The germline CDR1 and CDR2 sequences are MNHEY and SVGAGI. The CDR3 loop is CASREGIGEKLFF. CDR3 nucleotides: TGTGCCAGCAGGGAGGGAATCGGTGAAAAACTGTTTTTT.

The V and J genes are TRBV7-2 and TRBJ2-4; 7 nucleotides align to TRBD1. Germline-derived CDR1 and CDR2 are SGHTA and FQGNSA. V was clipped by 5 bases and J by 0 bases; unmatched bases: 7. The CDR3 is 16 residues long. The CDR3 region is CASSVQGTGAKNIQYF. CDR3 coding DNA: TGTGCCAGCAGCGTACAGGGGACGGGAGCCAAAAACATTCAGTACTTC.

The rearrangement joins TRBV14 to TRBJ2-1; 10 bases align to TRBD2. Trimming took 4 bases from V and 8 from J; bases not matched to a gene: 8. This CDR3 comprises 15 residues. CDR1 and CDR2 (germline): SGHDN, FVKESK. The CDR3 spells CASSPGLAALDEQFF. The DNA for the CDR3 is TGTGCCAGCAGCCCCGGACTAGCGGCTTTGGATGAGCAGTTCTTC.